One sample yielded the 27 T cell receptor beta chains listed below, sequenced in a study of OX40 agonist ivuxolimab in advanced cancers. Data came from immunoSEQ multiplex PCR; TCRdb stores just in-frame clones and leaves some out. Of under 95,000 clones listed, around nine tenths are singletons. Here the sequenced sample was CD4+ or CD8+ T cells sorted from blood, taken in a trial of the OX40 agonist ivuxolimab. The receptors derive from an adult with an advanced solid tumor such as melanoma, head and neck, liver or kidney cancer.

The chain carries TRBV6-1 and TRBJ2-2; 7 positions agree with TRBD2. CDR3 length: 14 residues. Germline V CDR1 and CDR2: MNHNS, SASEGT. The ends lost 1 base at V and 5 bases at J; junction bases unmatched: 1. The CDR3 region is CASSEGGGTGELFF. The CDR3 DNA reads TGTGCCAGCAGTGAAGGGGGAGGGACCGGGGAGCTGTTTTTT.

This chain connects TRBV6-5 to TRBJ2-7, with TRBD1 identical over 7 bases. Germline V CDR1 and CDR2: MNHEY, SVGAGI. CDR3 size: 12 residues. V lost 6 bases to trimming and J lost 5 bases; unmatched junction nucleotides: 4. The DNA for the CDR3 is TGTGCCAGCAGGGACGACAGGGACGAGCAGTACTTC. This codes for CASRDDRDEQYF.

The CDR3 sequence: CASSDGQGRGYTF. The CDR3 coding sequence is TGTGCCAGCAGTGATGGCCAGGGTCGTGGCTACACCTTC. This chain uses TRBV2 with TRBJ1-2; TRBD1 might be the D (5 bases). Germline CDR1 is SNHLY and CDR2 is FYNNEI. There are 13 residues in the CDR3. The germline V and J ends were trimmed by 3 bases and 7 bases, with 12 bases remaining between them.

This clone came up once. The chain is built from TRBV19 and TRBJ1-2, with TRBD1 as a possible D gene (5 bases). Between the trimmed V and J ends, which lost 7 bases and 0 bases, there was a span of 12 bases. The CDR3 is 14 residues long. Germline values: CDR1 LNHDA, CDR2 SQIVND (reference sequence). The CDR3 nucleotides read TGTGCCAGTACCCGGGGGGTAACTAACTATGGCTACACCTTC. Its protein is CASTRGVTNYGYTF. Combining the CDR3 with reference TRBV19 and TRBJ1-2 gives the whole variable domain DGGITQSPKYLFRKEGQNVTLSCEQNLNHDAMYWYRQDPGQGLRLIYYSQIVNDFQKGDIAEGYSVSREKKESFPLTVTSAQKNPTAFYLCASTRGVTNYGYTFGSGTRLTVV.

The chain links TRBV27 to TRBJ2-5, with D possibly matching TRBD2 (5 bases). The CDR3 has 15 amino acids. The germline gives CDR1 MNHEY, CDR2 SMNVEV (reference sequence). Trimming took off 5 bases at V and 5 bases at J, with 18 bases between the two ends. The CDR3 protein is CASSRGPQRGETQYF. The CDR3 region has the DNA TGTGCCAGCAGTCGAGGACCTCAGAGAGGGGAGACCCAGTACTTC.

This clone has more than one count but fewer than ten. The gene calls are TRBV7-3 and TRBJ1-1; 7 bases are a match to TRBD1. CDR3 size: 14 residues. J was trimmed by 5 bases and V by 4 bases; bases with no gene match: 7. Germline lookup yields CDR1 SGHTA and CDR2 FQGTGA. The CDR3, as DNA: TGTGCCAGCAGCTCAACAGGGGTTGAGACTGAAGCTTTCTTT. As protein: CASSSTGVETEAFF.

The V gene is TRBV7-3, the J gene TRBJ2-3; unclear D gene. Trimming shortened V by 5 bases and J by 3 bases, and 9 bases separated the two germline ends. Per germline, CDR1 SGHTA and CDR2 FQGTGA. This CDR3 comprises 13 residues. The DNA for the CDR3 is TGTGCCAGCAGCGTTGCTAGAACAGATACGCAGTATTTT. Translation: CASSVARTDTQYF.

The V call is TRBV7-3, the J call TRBJ2-3; the match to TRBD1 covers 7 bases. Per germline, CDR1 SGHTA and CDR2 FQGTGA. The J segment lost 2 bases and the V segment lost 2 bases, leaving 1 base of the junction unmatched. This CDR3 contains 14 residues. The CDR3 DNA sequence: TGTGCCAGCAGCTTAGACAGGGCCACAGATACGCAGTATTTT. This encodes CASSLDRATDTQYF.

The table lists this clone with a count of one. The V gene is TRBV2, the J gene TRBJ2-5; tentatively, D is TRBD1 or TRBD2 (5 bases each). CDR1 and CDR2 from the germline V gene are SNHLY and FYNNEI. The V end lost 6 bases, the J end lost 3 bases, and 11 bases lay between the germline ends. The CDR3 is 13 amino acids. This CDR3 reads CASRRDQEETQYF. Written as DNA, the CDR3 is TGTGCCAGCAGGAGGGACCAAGAAGAGACCCAGTACTTC. The full variable domain, with the rest looked up from reference TRBV2 and TRBJ2-5, is EPEVTQTPSHQVTQMGQEVILRCVPISNHLYFYWYRQILGQKVEFLVSFYNNEISEKSEIFDDQFSVERPDGSNFTLKIRSTKLEDSAMYFCASRRDQEETQYFGPGTRLLVL.

This clone was picked up one time. The CDR3 coding sequence is TGTGCCAGCAGCTTCAATCCGGGCTACACCGGGGAGCTGTTTTTT. Translation gives CASSFNPGYTGELFF. This sequence joins TRBV7-3 and TRBJ2-2; D gene uncertain. The CDR3 covers 15 residues. Germline CDR1 reads SGHTA; CDR2 reads FQGTGA. Trimming removed 3 bases from V and 3 bases from J, with 11 bases in between.

V gene TRBV5-4 combines with J gene TRBJ1-1; TRBD1 agrees at 8 bases. The CDR3 contains 16 residues. The germline V gene has CDR1 SGHNT and CDR2 YYREEE (reference sequence). Trimming removed 2 bases from V and 5 bases from J; junction bases left unmatched: 11. Here the CDR3 DNA reads TGTGCCAGCAGCTTCCCCCGACAGGGGAAGGGTACTGAAGCTTTCTTT. Its translation is CASSFPRQGKGTEAFF.

The chain joins TRBV4-3 to TRBJ2-3; D is possibly TRBD2 (5 bases). The CDR3 loop spans 14 amino acids. The V end lost 3 bases, the J end lost 2 bases, and 9 bases lay between the germline ends. Germline lookup yields CDR1 LGHNA and CDR2 YSLEER. CDR3 sequence: CASSQDWHTDTQYF. Here the CDR3 DNA reads TGCGCCAGCAGCCAGGACTGGCACACAGATACGCAGTATTTT.

The count of this clone is one. DNA of the CDR3: TGTGCCAGCACTGGACAGGGAGGGGATCAGCCCCAGCATTTT. This encodes CASTGQGGDQPQHF. This chain joins TRBV25-1 and TRBJ1-5; 8 nucleotides line up with TRBD1. The CDR3 runs 14 residues. Looked up from germline, CDR1 is MGHDK and CDR2 is SYGVNS. V was clipped by 7 bases and J by 5 bases; unmatched bases: 7.

The rearrangement uses TRBV11-2 and TRBJ2-6; 7 bases line up with TRBD2. This CDR3 contains 17 residues. Germline V gene lookup returns CDR1 SGHAT and CDR2 FQNNGV. J lost 0 bases, V lost 7 bases, and 9 bases had no gene match. Written as DNA, the CDR3 is TGTGCCAGCACCTGGGGGGGGACGAGCTCTGGGGCCAACGTCCTGACTTTC. Translation: CASTWGGTSSGANVLTF.

This clone was counted once. The chain uses TRBV5-4 and TRBJ2-1, with TRBD2 identical over 11 bases. The V gene end was trimmed by 3 bases and the J gene end by 1 base; junction bases not matched to a gene: 9. Germline lookup yields CDR1 SGHNT and CDR2 YYREEE (reference sequence). The CDR3 totals 18 residues. In DNA, the CDR3 is TGTGCCAGCAGCTCCGGGACTAGCGGACGGTCGTCCTACAATGAGCAGTTCTTC. It is translated as CASSSGTSGRSSYNEQFF.

V usage is TRBV6-1 and J usage is TRBJ2-3; D might be TRBD2 (6 bases). V lost 6 bases, J lost 0 bases, and 13 bases lay in between. CDR3 length: 15 residues. Germline values: CDR1 MNHNS, CDR2 SASEGT. As DNA, the CDR3 is TGTGCCAGCAGGACGGGCGGGGTTAGCACAGATACGCAGTATTTT. Encoded protein: CASRTGGVSTDTQYF.

The CDR3 spells CAWSETGLKEKLFF. The CDR3 bases are TGTGCCTGGAGTGAAACAGGGCTGAAAGAAAAACTGTTTTTT. This sequence joins TRBV30 and TRBJ1-4; D possibly corresponds to TRBD1 (6 bases). The CDR3 loop spans 14 amino acids. Germline CDR1 reads GTSNPN; CDR2 reads SVGIG (reference sequence). Trimming pared 1 base from V and 8 bases from J, leaving 14 bases between.

This chain joins TRBV9 and TRBJ1-2; tentative D call: TRBD1 (6 bases). V was pared by 3 bases and J by 8 bases, with 20 bases between. Germline CDR1 and CDR2: SGDLS and YYNGEE. This CDR3 contains 15 residues. The CDR3 protein is CASSAQPQGFGGYTF. CDR3 nucleotides: TGTGCCAGCAGCGCCCAACCACAGGGATTTGGAGGCTACACCTTC.

The J gene is TRBJ2-5, the V gene TRBV5-1; 12 bases fit TRBD1. In germline, CDR1 is SGHRS, CDR2 YFSETQ. The CDR3 loop spans 15 amino acids. After removal of 4 bases from V and 5 bases from J, the junction contained 6 bases not matched to a gene. CDR3 region: CASSAGTGGAETQYF. The DNA for the CDR3 is TGCGCCAGCAGCGCCGGGACAGGGGGCGCGGAGACCCAGTACTTC.

The chain recombines TRBV20-1 with TRBJ2-7; D may match TRBD1 or TRBD2 (5 bases each). The ends were cut back, 6 bases at V and 7 bases at J, with 13 bases in the middle. Germline-derived CDR1 and CDR2 are DFQATT and SNEGSKA (reference sequence). This CDR3 has 11 residues. CDR3 protein: CSAPGPGEQYF. The CDR3 DNA sequence: TGCAGTGCCCCGGGGCCTGGGGAGCAGTACTTC.

V usage is TRBV29-1 and J usage is TRBJ2-2, with TRBD1 matching over 8 bases. V lost 4 bases to trimming and J lost 7 bases; unmatched junction nucleotides: 8. This CDR3 contains 14 residues. Per the germline V gene, CDR1 is SQVTM and CDR2 is ANQGSEA. The CDR3 nucleotides read TGCAGCGTTGGGGAGGACAGGGCCGGCGGGGAGCTGTTTTTT. Protein sequence: CSVGEDRAGGELFF.

The chain employs TRBV4-1 and TRBJ2-3, with TRBD2 identical over 8 bases. Trimming cost V 4 bases and J 3 bases; bases outside gene matches: 3. CDR1 and CDR2 from the germline V gene are MGHRA and YSYEKL. The CDR3 sequence is 14 residues long. CDR3 sequence reads: CASSPLAGTDTQYF. DNA of the CDR3: TGCGCCAGCAGCCCCTTAGCGGGGACAGATACGCAGTATTTT.

This clone was recorded a few times. The genes are TRBV19 and TRBJ2-2; D possibly matches TRBD1 or TRBD2 (6 bases each). V lost 4 bases and J 6 bases, leaving 18 bases between the germline ends. The CDR3 length is 16 residues. Germline assignment: CDR1 LNHDA and CDR2 SQIVND (reference sequence). CDR3 nucleotide sequence: TGTGCCAGTAGTACGGGGGCTGGTAGCCGGGCCGGGGAGCTGTTTTTT. Encoded protein: CASSTGAGSRAGELFF.

The J gene is TRBJ2-7, the V gene TRBV6-5, with D possibly matching TRBD2 (6 bases). Trimming left V 6 bases short and J 3 bases short, with 18 bases between. The CDR3 has 15 amino acids. Germline CDR1 reads MNHEY; CDR2 reads SVGAGI. The CDR3 DNA reads TGTGCCAGCAGCACCGGGACTCCTCTCCTCTACGAGCAGTACTTC. Translated: CASSTGTPLLYEQYF.

This chain links TRBV27 with TRBJ2-5; 9 bases are a match to TRBD1. In germline, CDR1 is MNHEY, CDR2 SMNVEV (reference sequence). Trimming removed 4 bases from V and 1 base from J; junction bases left unmatched: 7. The CDR3 sequence is 16 residues long. The CDR3 loop is CASSYPGQGPQETQYF. CDR3 in DNA: TGTGCCAGCAGTTACCCCGGACAGGGGCCCCAAGAGACCCAGTACTTC.

The CDR3 bases are TGTGCCAGCAGTCCGAGCACAGATACGCAGTATTTT. It yields the protein CASSPSTDTQYF. V gene TRBV27 combines with J gene TRBJ2-3; D call uncertain. Germline CDR1 reads MNHEY; CDR2 reads SMNVEV (reference sequence). The CDR3 length is 12 residues. Trimming removed 5 bases from V and 0 bases from J, with 3 bases in between.

The J gene is TRBJ2-2, the V gene TRBV30; D is possibly TRBD2 (5 bases). V shed 3 bases and J shed 7 bases, with 15 bases lying between them. Looked up from germline, CDR1 is GTSNPN and CDR2 is SVGIG (reference sequence). The CDR3 consists of 14 residues. Written as DNA, the CDR3 is TGTGCCTGGAGGGAGGACTCCGCCAGCGGGGAGCTGTTTTTT. This codes for CAWREDSASGELFF.